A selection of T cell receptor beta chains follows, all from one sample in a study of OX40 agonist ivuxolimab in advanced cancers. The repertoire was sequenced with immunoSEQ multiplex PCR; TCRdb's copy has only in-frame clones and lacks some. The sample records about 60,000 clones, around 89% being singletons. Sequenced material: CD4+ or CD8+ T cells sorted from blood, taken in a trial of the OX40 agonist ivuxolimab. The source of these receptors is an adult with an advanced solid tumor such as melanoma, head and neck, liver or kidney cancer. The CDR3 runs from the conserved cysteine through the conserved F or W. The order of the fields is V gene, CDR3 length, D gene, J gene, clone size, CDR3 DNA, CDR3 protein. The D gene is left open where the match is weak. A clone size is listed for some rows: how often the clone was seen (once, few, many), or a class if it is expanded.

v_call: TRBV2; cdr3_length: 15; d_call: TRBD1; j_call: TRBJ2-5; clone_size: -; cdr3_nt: TGTGCCAGCAGCCTCAGAAGTCAGGGGGCCAAGACCCAGTACTTC; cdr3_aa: CASSLRSQGAKTQYF
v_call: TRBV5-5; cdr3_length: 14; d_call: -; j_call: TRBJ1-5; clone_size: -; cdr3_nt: TGTGCCAGCAGGATGACAGTGGGCAATCAGCCCCAGCATTTT; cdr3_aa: CASRMTVGNQPQHF
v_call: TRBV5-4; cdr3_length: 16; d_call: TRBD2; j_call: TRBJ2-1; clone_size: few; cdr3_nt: TGTGCCAGCAGCTTGGAAGGGACTAGTAGGAGTTTTGGACAGTTCTTC; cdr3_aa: CASSLEGTSRSFGQFF
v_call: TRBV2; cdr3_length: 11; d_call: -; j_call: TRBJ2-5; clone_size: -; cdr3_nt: TGTGCCAGCAGGGGCCAAGAGACCCAGTACTTC; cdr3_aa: CASRGQETQYF
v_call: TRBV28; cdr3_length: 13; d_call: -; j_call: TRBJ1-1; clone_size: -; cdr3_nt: TGTGCCAGCAGGGGACAATCGAACACTGAAGCTTTCTTT; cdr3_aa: CASRGQSNTEAFF
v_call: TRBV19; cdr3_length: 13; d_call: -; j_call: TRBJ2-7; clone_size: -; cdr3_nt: TGTGCCAGGGACGAGGGTCAGCGCTACGAGCAGTACTTC; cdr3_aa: CARDEGQRYEQYF
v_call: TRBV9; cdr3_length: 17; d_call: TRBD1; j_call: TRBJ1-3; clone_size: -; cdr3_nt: TGTGCCAGCGGGGGAGGACAGGGCTTCTTCTCTGGAAACACCATATATTTT; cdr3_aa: CASGGGQGFFSGNTIYF
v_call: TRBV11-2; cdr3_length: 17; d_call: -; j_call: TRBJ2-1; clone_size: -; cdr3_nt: TGTGCCAGCAGCTCTTTAGGGGGAGGGGCGATTATCAATGAGCAGTTCTTC; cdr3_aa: CASSSLGGGAIINEQFF
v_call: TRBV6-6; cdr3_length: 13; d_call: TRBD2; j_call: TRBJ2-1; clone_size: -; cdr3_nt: TGTGCCAGCAGAGATAGCGGGAGAGATGAGCAGTTCTTC; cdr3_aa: CASRDSGRDEQFF
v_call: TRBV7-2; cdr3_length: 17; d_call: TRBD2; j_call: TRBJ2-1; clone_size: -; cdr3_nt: TGTGCCAGCAGTATCCCCCCAGGGACTAGCGGAGGCAATGAGCAGTTCTTC; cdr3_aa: CASSIPPGTSGGNEQFF
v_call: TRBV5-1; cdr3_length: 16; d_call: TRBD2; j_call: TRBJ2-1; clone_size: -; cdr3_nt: TGCGCCAGCAGCGTCGCTAGCGGGAGTAACCACAATGAGCAGTTCTTC; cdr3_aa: CASSVASGSNHNEQFF
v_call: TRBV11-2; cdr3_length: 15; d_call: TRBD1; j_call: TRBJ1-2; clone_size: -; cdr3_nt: TGTGCCAGCAGCTTAGATGGGAGGGGGCAAGGAGGCTACACCTTC; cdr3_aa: CASSLDGRGQGGYTF
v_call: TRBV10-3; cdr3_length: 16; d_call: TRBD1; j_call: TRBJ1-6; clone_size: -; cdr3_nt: TGTGCCATCAGTGACACAGGGGCAGGGAATAATTCACCCCTCCACTTT; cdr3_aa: CAISDTGAGNNSPLHF
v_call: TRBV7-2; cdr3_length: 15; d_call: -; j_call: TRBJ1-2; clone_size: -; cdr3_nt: TGTGCCAGCAGCTTAGATGGTCGATCCTCCTATGGCTACACCTTC; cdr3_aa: CASSLDGRSSYGYTF
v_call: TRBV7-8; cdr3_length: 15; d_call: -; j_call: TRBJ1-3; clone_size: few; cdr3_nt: TGTGCCAGCAGCTTAGGACGGATCTCTGGAAACACCATATATTTT; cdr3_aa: CASSLGRISGNTIYF
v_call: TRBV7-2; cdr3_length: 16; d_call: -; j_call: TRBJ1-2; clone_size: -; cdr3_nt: TGTGCCAGCAGCTTAGGGGAAGGTGCCAATACCTATGGCTACACCTTC; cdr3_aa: CASSLGEGANTYGYTF
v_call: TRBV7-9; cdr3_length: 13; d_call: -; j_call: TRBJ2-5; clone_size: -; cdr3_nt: TGTGCCAGCACCACGACAGGTTGGGAGACCCAGTACTTC; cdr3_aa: CASTTTGWETQYF
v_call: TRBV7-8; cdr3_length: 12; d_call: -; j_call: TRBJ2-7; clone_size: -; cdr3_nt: TGTGCCAGCAGCCAACAGGTCAACGAGCAGTACTTC; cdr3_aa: CASSQQVNEQYF
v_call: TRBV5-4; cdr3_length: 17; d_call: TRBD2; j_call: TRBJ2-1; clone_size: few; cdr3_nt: TGTGCCAGCAGCCTAGGACTAGCGGGAGGAGACTACAATGAGCAGTTCTTC; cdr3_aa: CASSLGLAGGDYNEQFF
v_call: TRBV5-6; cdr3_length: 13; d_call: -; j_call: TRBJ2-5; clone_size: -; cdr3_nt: TGTGCCAGCAGCCAGGTGGGACAAGAGACCCAGTACTTC; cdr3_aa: CASSQVGQETQYF
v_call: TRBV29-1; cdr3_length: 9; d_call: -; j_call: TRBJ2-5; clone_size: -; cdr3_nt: TGCAGCCCCCGGGGGACCCAGTACTTC; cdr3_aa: CSPRGTQYF
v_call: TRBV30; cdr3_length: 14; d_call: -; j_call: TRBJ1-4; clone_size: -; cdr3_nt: TGTGCCTGGAAAGGGGTGGGGGGTGGCGGAAAACTGTTTTTT; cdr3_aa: CAWKGVGGGGKLFF
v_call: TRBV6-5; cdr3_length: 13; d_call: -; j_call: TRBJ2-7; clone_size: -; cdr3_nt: -; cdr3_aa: CASSTSDGYGQYF
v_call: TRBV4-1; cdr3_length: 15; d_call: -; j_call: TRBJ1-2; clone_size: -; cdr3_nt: TGCGCCAGCAGCCAACAGGACTCGGGAGTCTATGGCTACACCTTC; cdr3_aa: CASSQQDSGVYGYTF
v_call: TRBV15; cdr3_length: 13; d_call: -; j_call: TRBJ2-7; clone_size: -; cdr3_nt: TGTGCCACCAGCAGGGTAGGGTCCTACGAGCAGTACTTC; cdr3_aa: CATSRVGSYEQYF
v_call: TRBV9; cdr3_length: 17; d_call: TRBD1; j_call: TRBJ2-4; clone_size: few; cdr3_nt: TGTGCCAGCAGCGCGGGACAGGGGGTTGGTGCCAAAAACATTCAGTACTTC; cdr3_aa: CASSAGQGVGAKNIQYF
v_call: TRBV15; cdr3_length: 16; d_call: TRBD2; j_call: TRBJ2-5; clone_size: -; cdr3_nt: TGTGCCACCAGCAGAGATCAGGCGGGGGGGATCGAGACCCAGTACTTC; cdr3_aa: CATSRDQAGGIETQYF
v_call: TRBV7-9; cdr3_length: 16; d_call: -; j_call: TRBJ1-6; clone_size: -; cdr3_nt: TGTGCCAGCAGCTTAGGACAGAACCTGTATAATTCACCCCTCCACTTT; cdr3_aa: CASSLGQNLYNSPLHF
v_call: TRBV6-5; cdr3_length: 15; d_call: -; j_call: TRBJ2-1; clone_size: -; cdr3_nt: TGTGCCAGCAGCCCCGGACAGCTCTCCTACAATGAGCAGTTCTTC; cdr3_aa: CASSPGQLSYNEQFF
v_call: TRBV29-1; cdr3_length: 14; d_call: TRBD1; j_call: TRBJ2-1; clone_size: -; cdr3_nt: TGCAGCGTTTTAACAGGGGCTGGCTACAATGAGCAGTTCTTC; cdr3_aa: CSVLTGAGYNEQFF
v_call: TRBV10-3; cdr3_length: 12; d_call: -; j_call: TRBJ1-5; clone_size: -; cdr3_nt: TGTGCCATCAGTGAGGAAGGGGGGCTACGGCATTTT; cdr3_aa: CAISEEGGLRHF
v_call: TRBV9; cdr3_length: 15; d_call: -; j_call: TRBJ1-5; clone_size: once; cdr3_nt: TGTGCCAGCAGCGTAGGAGACATCCCCAATCAGCCCCAGCATTTT; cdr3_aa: CASSVGDIPNQPQHF
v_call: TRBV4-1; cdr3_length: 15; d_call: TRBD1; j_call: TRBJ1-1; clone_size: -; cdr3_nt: TGCGCCAGCAGCCTTCAGACAGGGACAAACACTGAAGCTTTCTTT; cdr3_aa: CASSLQTGTNTEAFF
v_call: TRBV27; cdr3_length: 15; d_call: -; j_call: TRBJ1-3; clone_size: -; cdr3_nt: TGTGCCAGCAGTTCCAGGGGACAAGCTGGAAACACCATATATTTT; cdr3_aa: CASSSRGQAGNTIYF
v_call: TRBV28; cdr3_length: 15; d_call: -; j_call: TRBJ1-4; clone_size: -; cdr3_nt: TGTGCCAGCAGTTTAAACAGTGCAACTAATGAAAAACTGTTTTTT; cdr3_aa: CASSLNSATNEKLFF
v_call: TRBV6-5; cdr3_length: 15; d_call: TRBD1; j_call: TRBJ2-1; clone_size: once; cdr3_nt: TGTGCCAGCCAGGGACAGGGGGGAAACTACAATGAGCAGTTCTTC; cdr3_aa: CASQGQGGNYNEQFF
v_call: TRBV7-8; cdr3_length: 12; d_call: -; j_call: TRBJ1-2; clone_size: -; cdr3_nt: TGTGCCAGCAGCTACAGGGACTATGGCTACACCTTC; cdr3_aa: CASSYRDYGYTF
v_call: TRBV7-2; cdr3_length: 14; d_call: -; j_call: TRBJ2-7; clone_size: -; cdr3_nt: TGTGCCAGCAGCTTAGAGGGGCAGGGGCGGGAGCAGTACTTC; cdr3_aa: CASSLEGQGREQYF
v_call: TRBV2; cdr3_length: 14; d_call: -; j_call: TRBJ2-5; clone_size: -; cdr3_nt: TGTGCCAGCAGTAAGGAGGCCAACCAAGAGACCCAGTACTTC; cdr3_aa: CASSKEANQETQYF
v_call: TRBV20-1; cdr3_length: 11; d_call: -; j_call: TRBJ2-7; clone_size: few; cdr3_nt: TGCAGTGCTAGAGGAGGTATCGAGCAGTACTTC; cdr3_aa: CSARGGIEQYF
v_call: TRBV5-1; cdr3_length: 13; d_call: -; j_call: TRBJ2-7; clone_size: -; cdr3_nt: TGCGCCAGCAGCTTTAGCCCCGAAGGCGAGCAGTACTTC; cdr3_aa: CASSFSPEGEQYF
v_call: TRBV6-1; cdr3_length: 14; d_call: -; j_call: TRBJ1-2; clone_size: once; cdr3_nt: TGTGCCAGCAGTGACAGGGGAGGGGTCTATGGCTACACCTTC; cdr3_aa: CASSDRGGVYGYTF
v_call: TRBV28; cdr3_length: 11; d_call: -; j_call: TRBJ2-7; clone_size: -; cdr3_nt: TGTGCCAGCAGTTTTCTCAACGAGCAGTACTTC; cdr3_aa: CASSFLNEQYF
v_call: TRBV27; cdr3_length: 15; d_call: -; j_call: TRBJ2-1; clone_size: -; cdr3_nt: TGTGCCAGCAGTGTTGCCTCCCTTTCCTACAATGAGCAGTTCTTC; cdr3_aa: CASSVASLSYNEQFF
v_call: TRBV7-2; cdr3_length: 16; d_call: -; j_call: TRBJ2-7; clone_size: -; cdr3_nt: TGTGCCAGCAGCGCCCAAGGGGATCCTCTAACCTACGAGCAGTACTTC; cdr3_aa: CASSAQGDPLTYEQYF
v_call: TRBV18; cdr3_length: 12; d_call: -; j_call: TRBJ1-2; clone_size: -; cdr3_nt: TGTGCCAGCTCACCCCAATCGGGGGACTACACCTTC; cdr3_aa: CASSPQSGDYTF
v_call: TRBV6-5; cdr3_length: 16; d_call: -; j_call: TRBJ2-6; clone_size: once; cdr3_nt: TGTGCCAGCAGTTACGGGGGTAGCTCTGGGGCCAACGTCCTGACTTTC; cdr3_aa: CASSYGGSSGANVLTF
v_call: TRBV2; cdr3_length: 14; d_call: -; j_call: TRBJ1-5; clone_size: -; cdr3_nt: TGTGCCAGCAACATTCAGGGGTCGGTCCAGCCCCAGCATTTT; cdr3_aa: CASNIQGSVQPQHF
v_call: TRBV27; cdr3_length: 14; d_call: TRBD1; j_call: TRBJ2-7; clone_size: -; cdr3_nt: TGTGCCAGCAGCCGACAGGGGAGTTCATACGAGCAGTACTTC; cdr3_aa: CASSRQGSSYEQYF
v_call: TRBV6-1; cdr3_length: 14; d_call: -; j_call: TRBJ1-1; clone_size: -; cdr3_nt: TGTGCCAGCACCCAATCGGGCAGGGGCACTGAAGCTTTCTTT; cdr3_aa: CASTQSGRGTEAFF
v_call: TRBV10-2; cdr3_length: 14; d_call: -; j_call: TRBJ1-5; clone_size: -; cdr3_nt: TGCGCCAGCAGCGGAGCGGGGAGCAATCAGCCCCAGCATTTT; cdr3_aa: CASSGAGSNQPQHF
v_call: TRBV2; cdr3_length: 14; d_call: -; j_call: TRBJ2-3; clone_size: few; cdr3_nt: TGTGCCAGCGGACGACCACAGGGTCCGGATACGCAGTATTTT; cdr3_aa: CASGRPQGPDTQYF
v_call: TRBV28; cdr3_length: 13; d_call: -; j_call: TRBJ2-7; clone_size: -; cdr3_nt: TGTGCCAGCAGCACCGGGACCCTTTACGAGCAGTACTTC; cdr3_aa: CASSTGTLYEQYF
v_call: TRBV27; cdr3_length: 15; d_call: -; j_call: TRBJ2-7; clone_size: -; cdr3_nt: TGTGCCAGCAGTTTAGCGGGACAGATTCCCTACGAGCAGTACTTC; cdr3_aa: CASSLAGQIPYEQYF